Given below is one T cell receptor beta chain in context. What it recognizes is unknown. Clones were sequenced by immunoSEQ multiplex PCR, and TCRdb holds only the in-frame ones, with some missing. This table holds about 2 million clones, about 95% found once. The sample is drawn from a study of shared clonotypes between healthy human individuals. Study-wide context: CD8 memory received one plate per donor, CD8 naive two, CD4 memory three and CD4 naive three.

The CDR3 length is 14 residues. Per the germline V gene, CDR1 is MGHRA and CDR2 is YSYEKL. Trimming shortened V by 2 bases and J by 2 bases, and 10 bases separated the two germline ends. The study, taken as a whole, reports: Clonotypes not shared had lower generation probabilities than those common to all four donors.

Naivety among CD8 cells was defined by CD45RO negativity and positive CCR7 selection, thereby excluding terminally differentiated effector memory CD45RA+ cells. The sample consisted of naive CD8+ T cells sorted from blood. This TCR came from a man between 18 and 35 years old in good health. V gene TRBV4-1 combines with J gene TRBJ2-7; D is undetermined. The CDR3 region has the DNA TGCGCCAGCAGCCAATCGGCAGCCACCTACGAGCAGTACTTC. Its protein product is CASSQSAATYEQYF.